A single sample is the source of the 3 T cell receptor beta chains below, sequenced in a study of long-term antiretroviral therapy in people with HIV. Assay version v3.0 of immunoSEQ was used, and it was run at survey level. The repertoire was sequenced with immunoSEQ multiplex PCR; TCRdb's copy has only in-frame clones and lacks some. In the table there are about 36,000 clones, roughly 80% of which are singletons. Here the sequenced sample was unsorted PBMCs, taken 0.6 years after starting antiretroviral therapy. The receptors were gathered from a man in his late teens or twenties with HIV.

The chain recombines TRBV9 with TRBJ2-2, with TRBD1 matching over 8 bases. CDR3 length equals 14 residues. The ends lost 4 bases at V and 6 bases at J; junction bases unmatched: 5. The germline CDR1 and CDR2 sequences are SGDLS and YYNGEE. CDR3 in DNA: TGTGCCAGCAGCCAGGGGGCAACGTCCGGGGAGCTGTTTTTT. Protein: CASSQGATSGELFF.

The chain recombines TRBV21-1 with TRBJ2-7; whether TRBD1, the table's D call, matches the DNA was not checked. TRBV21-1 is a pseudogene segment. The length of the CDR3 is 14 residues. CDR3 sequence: CASSSPDREHEQYF. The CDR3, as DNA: TGTGCCAGCAGCTCTCCGGACAGGGAGCACGAGCAGTACTTC.

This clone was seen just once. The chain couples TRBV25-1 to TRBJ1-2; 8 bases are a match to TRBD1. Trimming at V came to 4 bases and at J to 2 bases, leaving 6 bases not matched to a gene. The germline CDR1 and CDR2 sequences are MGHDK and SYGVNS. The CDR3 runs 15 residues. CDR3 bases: TGTGCCAGCAGTGGGGCCGGGACAGGAAACTATGGCTACACCTTC. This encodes CASSGAGTGNYGYTF.